Presented here are 7 T cell receptor beta chains from one specimen sequenced in a study of OX40 agonist ivuxolimab in advanced cancers. This table comes from immunoSEQ multiplex PCR, and its TCRdb copy is limited to in-frame clones, with some not included. The sample includes 70,000 to 95,000 clones, approximately 90% of them seen just once. Sequenced material: CD4+ or CD8+ T cells sorted from blood, taken in a trial of the OX40 agonist ivuxolimab. These receptors were collected from an adult with an advanced solid tumor such as melanoma, head and neck, liver or kidney cancer.

The chain joins TRBV30 to TRBJ1-5; tentatively, D is TRBD1 (5 bases). Germline CDR1 reads GTSNPN; CDR2 reads SVGIG (reference sequence). The CDR3 runs to 15 residues. Trimming left V 1 base short and J 7 bases short, with 17 bases between. The CDR3 DNA is TGTGCCTGGAGTGGGGGGGGACGGGCGAGGCAGCCCCAGCATTTT. Amino acid sequence: CAWSGGGRARQPQHF.

The chain is built from TRBV19 and TRBJ2-5, with D perhaps TRBD1 (6 bases). The CDR3 is 15 residues long. Between the trimmed V and J ends, which lost 5 bases and 1 base, there was a span of 14 bases. Germline CDR1 reads LNHDA; CDR2 reads SQIVND (reference sequence). CDR3 bases: TGTGCCAGTAGTGGATTCCAGACAGGCCAAGAGACCCAGTACTTC. Amino acids: CASSGFQTGQETQYF. The full variable domain, with the rest looked up from reference TRBV19 and TRBJ2-5, is DGGITQSPKYLFRKEGQNVTLSCEQNLNHDAMYWYRQDPGQGLRLIYYSQIVNDFQKGDIAEGYSVSREKKESFPLTVTSAQKNPTAFYLCASSGFQTGQETQYFGPGTRLLVL.

The rearrangement joins TRBV6-5 to TRBJ2-7; D is perhaps TRBD2 (5 bases). The CDR3 runs to 12 residues. Trimming pared 6 bases from V and 7 bases from J, leaving 13 bases between. Germline values: CDR1 MNHEY, CDR2 SVGAGI. The CDR3 region has the DNA TGTGCCAGCAGGGACTCCCTGGGGGAGCAGTACTTC. This translates into CASRDSLGEQYF.

The genes are TRBV7-2 and TRBJ1-1; D not certain. This CDR3 has 13 amino acids. Germline values: CDR1 SGHTA, CDR2 FQGNSA. With 2 bases removed from V and 7 bases from J, the gap between germline ends came to 11 bases. DNA of the CDR3: TGTGCCAGCAGCTTAACACAGTCCCTTGAAGCTTTCTTT. Translation: CASSLTQSLEAFF.

This clone was seen a handful of times. The CDR3 DNA reads as TGCGCCAGCAGCCCGGCGTGGGTGGTTGAGGGCACCGGGGAGCTGTTTTTT. Amino acid sequence: CASSPAWVVEGTGELFF. The genes are TRBV4-3 and TRBJ2-2, with D perhaps TRBD2 (5 bases). V lost 4 bases and J 4 bases, leaving 19 bases between the germline ends. The CDR3 consists of 17 residues. Germline CDR1 reads LGHNA; CDR2 reads YSLEER.

This clone occurred once. The rearrangement links TRBV18 to TRBJ2-5, with 16 bases lining up with TRBD2. After removal of 3 bases from V and 2 bases from J, the junction contained 0 bases not matched to a gene. CDR1 is KGHSH, CDR2 LQKENI, per germline. The CDR3 is 16 amino acids. The CDR3 nucleotides read TGTGCCAGCTCACCGGGACTAGCGGGAGGGCAAGAGACCCAGTACTTC. The encoded protein is CASSPGLAGGQETQYF.

J is TRBJ1-5 and V is TRBV19, with a possible D match to TRBD1 (5 bases). The CDR3 consists of 20 residues. Trimming pared 4 bases from V and 0 bases from J, leaving 25 bases between. CDR1 LNHDA and CDR2 SQIVND come from the germline V gene (reference sequence). The CDR3, as DNA: TGTGCCAGTAGTACCGACCCTACCGGCGTTGGGGCCTATAGCAATCAGCCCCAGCATTTT. Translation gives CASSTDPTGVGAYSNQPQHF. Complete variable domain (other parts from reference TRBV19 and TRBJ1-5): DGGITQSPKYLFRKEGQNVTLSCEQNLNHDAMYWYRQDPGQGLRLIYYSQIVNDFQKGDIAEGYSVSREKKESFPLTVTSAQKNPTAFYLCASSTDPTGVGAYSNQPQHFGDGTRLSIL.